This TCR beta chain is drawn from a study of PD-L1 blockade in urothelial cancer. Turning to the study itself: Earlier, patients had received 0 to 3 chemotherapy regimens.

The study's findings and limits: Durable-benefit patients showed greater tumor-associated blood clone expansion at 3 weeks.

Method: immunoSEQ multiplex PCR; TCRdb's copy keeps in-frame clones and lacks some. The sample records more than 50,000 clones, about 80% being singletons. As concerns this clone: The antigen remains unidentified.

The sample in question was PBMCs, obtained around atezolizumab (anti-PD-L1) treatment. This receptor was taken from a man aged 70 or older with urothelial cancer.

The CDR3 region is CASREGTGVWGSGANVLTF. The CDR3 nucleotides read TGCGCCAGCAGGGAAGGGACAGGGGTATGGGGCTCTGGGGCCAACGTCCTGACTTTC. The V gene is TRBV5-1, the J gene TRBJ2-6; 10 bases fit TRBD1. Germline V gene lookup returns CDR1 SGHRS and CDR2 YFSETQ. Trimming took 5 bases from V and 0 from J; bases not matched to a gene: 11. This CDR3 contains 19 residues.